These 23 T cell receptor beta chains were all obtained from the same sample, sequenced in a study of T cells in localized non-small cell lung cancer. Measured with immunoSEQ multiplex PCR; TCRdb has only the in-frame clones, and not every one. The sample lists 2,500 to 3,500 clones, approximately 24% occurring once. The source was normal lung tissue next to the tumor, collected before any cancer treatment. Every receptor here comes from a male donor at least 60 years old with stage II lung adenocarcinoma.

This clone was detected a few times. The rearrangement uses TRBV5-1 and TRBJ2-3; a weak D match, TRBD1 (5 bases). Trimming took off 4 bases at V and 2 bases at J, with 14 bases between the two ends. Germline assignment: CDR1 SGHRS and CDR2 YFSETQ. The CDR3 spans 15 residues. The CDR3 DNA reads TGCGCCAGCAGCCTTGGTGGCAGGGACACAGATACGCAGTATTTT. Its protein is CASSLGGRDTDTQYF.

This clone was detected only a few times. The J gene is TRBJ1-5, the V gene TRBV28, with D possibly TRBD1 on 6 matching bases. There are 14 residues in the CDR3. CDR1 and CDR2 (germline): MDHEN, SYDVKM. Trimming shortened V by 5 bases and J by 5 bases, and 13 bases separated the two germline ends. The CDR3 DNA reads TGTGCCAGCAGTACGTACAGGGTGGATCAGCCCCAGCATTTT. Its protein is CASSTYRVDQPQHF.

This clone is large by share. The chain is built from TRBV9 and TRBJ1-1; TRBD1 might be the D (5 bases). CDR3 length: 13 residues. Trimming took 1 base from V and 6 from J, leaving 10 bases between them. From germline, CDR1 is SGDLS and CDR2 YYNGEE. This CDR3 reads CASSVLQGSEAFF. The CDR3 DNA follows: TGTGCCAGCAGCGTATTGCAGGGTTCTGAAGCTTTCTTT.

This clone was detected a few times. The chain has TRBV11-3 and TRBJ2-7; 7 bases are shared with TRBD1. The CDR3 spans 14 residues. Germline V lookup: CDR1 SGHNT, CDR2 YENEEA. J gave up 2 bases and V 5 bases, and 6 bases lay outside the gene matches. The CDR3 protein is CASSPGTVPYEQYF. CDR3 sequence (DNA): TGTGCCAGCAGCCCAGGGACAGTCCCCTACGAGCAGTACTTC.

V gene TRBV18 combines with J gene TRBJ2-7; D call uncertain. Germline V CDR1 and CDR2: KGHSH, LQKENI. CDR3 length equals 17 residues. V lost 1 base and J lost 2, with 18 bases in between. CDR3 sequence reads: CASSPRSGTARTYEQYF. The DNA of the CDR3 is TGTGCCAGCTCACCACGCTCTGGAACAGCGCGAACCTACGAGCAGTACTTC.

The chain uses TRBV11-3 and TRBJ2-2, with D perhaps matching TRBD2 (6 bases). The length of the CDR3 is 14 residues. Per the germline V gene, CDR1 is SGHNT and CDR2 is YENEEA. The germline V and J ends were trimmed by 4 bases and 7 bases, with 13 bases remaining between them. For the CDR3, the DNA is TGTGCCAGCAGCTCTCGGGGAGGTGGCGGGGAGCTGTTTTTT. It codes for CASSSRGGGGELFF.

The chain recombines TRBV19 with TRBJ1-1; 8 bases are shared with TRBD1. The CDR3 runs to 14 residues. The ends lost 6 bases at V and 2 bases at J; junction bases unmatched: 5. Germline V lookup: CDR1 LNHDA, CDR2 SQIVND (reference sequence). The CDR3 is CASRMGQANTEAFF. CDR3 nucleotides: TGTGCCAGTAGGATGGGACAGGCCAACACTGAAGCTTTCTTT.

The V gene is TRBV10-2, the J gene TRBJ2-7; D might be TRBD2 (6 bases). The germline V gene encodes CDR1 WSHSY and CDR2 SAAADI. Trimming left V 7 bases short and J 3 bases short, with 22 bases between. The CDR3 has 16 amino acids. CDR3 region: CASTPLPGLTNYEQYF. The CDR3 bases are TGCGCCAGCACTCCCCTCCCGGGACTTACAAACTACGAGCAGTACTTC.

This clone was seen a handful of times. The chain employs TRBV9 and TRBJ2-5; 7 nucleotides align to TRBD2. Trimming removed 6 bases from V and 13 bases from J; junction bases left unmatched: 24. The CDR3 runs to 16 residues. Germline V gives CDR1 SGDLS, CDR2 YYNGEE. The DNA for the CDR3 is TGTGCCAGCACCCCTGATGCCCCTAGTAGGCCCGGGAGGACGTACTTC. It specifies CASTPDAPSRPGRTYF.

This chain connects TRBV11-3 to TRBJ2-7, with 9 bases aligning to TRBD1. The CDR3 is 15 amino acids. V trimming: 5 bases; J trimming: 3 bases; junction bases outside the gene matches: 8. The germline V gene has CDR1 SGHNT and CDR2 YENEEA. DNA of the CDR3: TGTGCCAGCAGCGCAACCGGGACAGGGCGCTACGAGCAGTACTTC. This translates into CASSATGTGRYEQYF.

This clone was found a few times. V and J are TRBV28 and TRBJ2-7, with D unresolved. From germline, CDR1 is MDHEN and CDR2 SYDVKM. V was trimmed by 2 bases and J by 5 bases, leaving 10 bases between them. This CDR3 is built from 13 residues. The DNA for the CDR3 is TGTGCCAGCAGTTTAGATCCCTACAACGAGCAGTACTTC. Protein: CASSLDPYNEQYF.

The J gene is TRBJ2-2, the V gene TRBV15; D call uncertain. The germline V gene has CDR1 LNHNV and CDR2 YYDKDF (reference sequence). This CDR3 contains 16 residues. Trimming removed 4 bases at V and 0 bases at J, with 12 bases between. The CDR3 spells CATSTRNRTNTGELFF. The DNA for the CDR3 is TGTGCCACCAGCACTAGGAACAGAACGAACACCGGGGAGCTGTTTTTT.

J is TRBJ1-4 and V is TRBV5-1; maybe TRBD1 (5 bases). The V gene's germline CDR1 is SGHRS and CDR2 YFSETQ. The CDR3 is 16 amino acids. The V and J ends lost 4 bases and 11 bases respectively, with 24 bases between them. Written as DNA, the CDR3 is TGCGCCAGCAGCCCCTTGGGCGGGGAAGGGGTCGAGAAACTGTTTTTT. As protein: CASSPLGGEGVEKLFF.

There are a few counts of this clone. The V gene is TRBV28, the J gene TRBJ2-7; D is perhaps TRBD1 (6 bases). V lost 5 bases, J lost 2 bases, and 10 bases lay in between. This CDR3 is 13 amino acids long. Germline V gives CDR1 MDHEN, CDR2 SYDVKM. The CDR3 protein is CASSQQGPYEQYF. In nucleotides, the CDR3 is TGTGCCAGCAGTCAACAGGGACCCTACGAGCAGTACTTC.

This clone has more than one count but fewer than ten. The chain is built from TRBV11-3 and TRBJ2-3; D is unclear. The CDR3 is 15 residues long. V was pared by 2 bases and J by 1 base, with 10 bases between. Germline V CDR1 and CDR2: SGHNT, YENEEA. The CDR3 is CASSLSSAGTDTQYF. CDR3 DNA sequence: TGTGCCAGCAGCTTATCGAGCGCCGGCACAGATACGCAGTATTTT.

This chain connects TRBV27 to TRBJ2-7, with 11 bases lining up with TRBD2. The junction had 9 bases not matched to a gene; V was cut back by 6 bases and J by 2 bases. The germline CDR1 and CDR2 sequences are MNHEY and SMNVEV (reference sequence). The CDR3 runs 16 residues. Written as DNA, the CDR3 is TGTGCCAGCAGCCCTAGCGGGGGGATTTATACCTACGAGCAGTACTTC. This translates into CASSPSGGIYTYEQYF.

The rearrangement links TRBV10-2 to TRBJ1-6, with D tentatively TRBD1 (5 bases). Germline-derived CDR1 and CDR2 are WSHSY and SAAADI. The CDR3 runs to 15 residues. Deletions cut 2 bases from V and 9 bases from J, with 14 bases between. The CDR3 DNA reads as TGCGCCAGCAGTGAGATGGGGGGTCAGAGTTCACCCCTCCACTTT. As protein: CASSEMGGQSSPLHF.

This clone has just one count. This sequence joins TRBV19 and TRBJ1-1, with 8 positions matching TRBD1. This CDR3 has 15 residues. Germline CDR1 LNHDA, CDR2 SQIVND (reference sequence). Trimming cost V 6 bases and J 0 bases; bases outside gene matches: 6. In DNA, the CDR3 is TGTGCCAGTAGCCAGCGACAGGGGATGAACACTGAAGCTTTCTTT. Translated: CASSQRQGMNTEAFF.

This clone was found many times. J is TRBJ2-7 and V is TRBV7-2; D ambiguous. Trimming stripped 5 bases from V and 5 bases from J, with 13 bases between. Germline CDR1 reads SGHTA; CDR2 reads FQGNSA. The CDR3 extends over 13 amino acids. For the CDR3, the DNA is TGTGCCAGCAGCCTCACCGGAGACCACGAGCAGTACTTC. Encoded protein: CASSLTGDHEQYF.

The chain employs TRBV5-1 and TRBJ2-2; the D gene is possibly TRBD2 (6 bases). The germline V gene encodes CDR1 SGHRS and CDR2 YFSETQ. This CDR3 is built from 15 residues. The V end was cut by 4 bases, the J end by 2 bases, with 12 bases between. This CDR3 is CASSLGTHNTGELFF. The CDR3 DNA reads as TGCGCCAGCAGCCTAGGGACTCATAACACCGGGGAGCTGTTTTTT.

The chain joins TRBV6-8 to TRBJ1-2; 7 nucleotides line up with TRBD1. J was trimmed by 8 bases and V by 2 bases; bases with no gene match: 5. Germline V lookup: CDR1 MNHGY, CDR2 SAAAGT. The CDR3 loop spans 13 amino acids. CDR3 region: CASSYRTGSGYTF. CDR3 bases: TGTGCCAGCAGTTACCGGACAGGAAGCGGCTACACCTTC.

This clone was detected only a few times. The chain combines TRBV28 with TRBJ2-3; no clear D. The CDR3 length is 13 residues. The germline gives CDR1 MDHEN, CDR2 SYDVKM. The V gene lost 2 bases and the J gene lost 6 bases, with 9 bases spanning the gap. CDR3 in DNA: TGTGCCAGCAGTTTAACCGCGGTCGATACGCAGTATTTT. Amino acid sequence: CASSLTAVDTQYF.

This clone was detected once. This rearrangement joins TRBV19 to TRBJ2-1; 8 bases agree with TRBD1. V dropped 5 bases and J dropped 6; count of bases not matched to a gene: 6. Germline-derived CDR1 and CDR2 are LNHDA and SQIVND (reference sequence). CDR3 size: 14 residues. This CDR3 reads CASSGQGGGNEQFF. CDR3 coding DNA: TGTGCCAGTAGTGGACAGGGAGGTGGCAATGAGCAGTTCTTC. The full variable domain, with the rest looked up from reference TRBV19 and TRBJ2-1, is DGGITQSPKYLFRKEGQNVTLSCEQNLNHDAMYWYRQDPGQGLRLIYYSQIVNDFQKGDIAEGYSVSREKKESFPLTVTSAQKNPTAFYLCASSGQGGGNEQFFGPGTRLTVL.